This T cell receptor beta chain was identified during a study of blood T cell repertoires in COVID-19. Study-wide background: COVID-19 samples, acute and convalescent, were from the United States, Italy and Spain.

This CDR3 is 14 amino acids long. From germline, CDR1 is MNHEY and CDR2 SVGAGI. Losses at the gene ends were 7 bases for V and 8 bases for J; bases not matched to a gene: 6. The protocol was immunoSEQ multiplex PCR, while the TCRdb copy is restricted to in-frame clones and leaves out a portion. The sample contains roughly 260,000 clones, 88% of which appear only once. This sequence originates from a woman under 40 with COVID-19, enrolled during active disease. The V and J genes are TRBV6-5 and TRBJ1-4; 11 positions match TRBD1. Sequenced material: peripheral blood. Written as DNA, the CDR3 is TGTGCCAGCACCCCGGACAGGGGGCGAGAAAAACTGTTTTTT. Protein product: CASTPDRGREKLFF.